Listed here are 9 T cell receptor beta chains from one sample, sequenced in a study of cytomegalovirus exposure and HLA in healthy donors. The primer mix had 60 Vbeta and 13 Jbeta primers. Sequencing was performed with immunoSEQ multiplex PCR; in TCRdb, only in-frame clones are kept and a portion is missing. The sample has approximately 180,000 clones; almost 80% are singletons. The sequenced material came from PBMCs. These receptors originate from a middle-aged man in good health and CMV-seropositive.

The chain joins TRBV19 to TRBJ1-4, with 7 nucleotides matching TRBD1. The CDR3 extends over 13 amino acids. The junction had 5 bases not matched to a gene; V was cut back by 0 bases and J by 13 bases. From germline, CDR1 is LNHDA and CDR2 SQIVND (reference sequence). The CDR3 sequence is CASSIDRGGSLFF. CDR3 bases: TGTGCCAGTAGTATAGATCGAGGGGGCTCACTGTTTTTT.

In this sample, this clone turned up a few times. CDR3: CASSMRNGEEKLFF. The CDR3 DNA is TGTGCCAGTAGTATGAGGAATGGTGAGGAAAAACTGTTTTTT. The rearrangement uses TRBV19 and TRBJ1-4, with unresolved D. With 3 bases removed from V and 8 bases from J, the gap between germline ends came to 13 bases. The CDR3 runs 14 residues. Germline V lookup: CDR1 LNHDA, CDR2 SQIVND (reference sequence).

The chain links TRBV7-3 to TRBJ2-2; D is unresolved. V was shortened by 2 bases and J by 4 bases, with 8 bases between the two germline ends. Germline values: CDR1 SGHTA, CDR2 FQGTGA. This CDR3 is built from 14 residues. In DNA, the CDR3 is TGTGCCAGCAGCTTATCAGGTTTCACCGGGGAGCTGTTTTTT. It yields the protein CASSLSGFTGELFF.

This clone was counted only a few times. The chain employs TRBV7-9 and TRBJ2-6; D uncertain. The CDR3 consists of 19 residues. Trimming stripped 3 bases from V and 1 base from J, with 19 bases between. Germline V gene data show CDR1 as SEHNR and CDR2 as FQNEAQ (reference sequence). The CDR3 nucleotides read TGTGCCAGCAGCTTCGGTAATGAGATCCCGCCGTCTGGGGCCAACGTCCTGACTTTC. It yields the protein CASSFGNEIPPSGANVLTF.

This chain joins TRBV29-1 and TRBJ2-1; 8 bases map to TRBD1. Germline assignment: CDR1 SQVTM and CDR2 ANQGSEA. The V and J ends lost 7 bases and 3 bases, in that order; junction bases with no gene match: 5. This CDR3 comprises 13 residues. CDR3 bases: TGCAGCGCCGAGGGACAGGTCTACAATGAGCAGTTCTTC. Its protein product is CSAEGQVYNEQFF.

Points on this clone: A junction end diverges from the germline sequence, so it may reflect a read error. The gene calls are TRBV11-3 and TRBJ2-5; 9 bases are shared with TRBD1. CDR1 SGHNT and CDR2 YENEEA come from the germline V gene. CDR3 length: 14 residues. The CDR3 DNA reads TGTGCCAGCAGTCCCGGGACAGGGACTGCCAATGTGGACTTC. Translating it yields CASSPGTGTANVDF.

This clone has only one observation. The CDR3 spells CASSFVGLGTGELFF. The DNA for the CDR3 is TGTGCCAGCAGCTTCGTGGGACTAGGAACCGGGGAGCTGTTTTTT. The chain employs TRBV7-3 and TRBJ2-2; 8 bases agree with TRBD2. Trimming removed 3 bases from V and 5 bases from J; junction bases left unmatched: 5. This CDR3 spans 15 amino acids. Germline CDR1 is SGHTA and CDR2 is FQGTGA.

This clone was counted once. The gene calls are TRBV5-4 and TRBJ2-5; D is possibly TRBD1 (6 bases). Germline V CDR1 and CDR2: SGHNT, YYREEE (reference sequence). Deletions cut 3 bases from V and 5 bases from J, with 20 bases between. This CDR3 comprises 16 residues. Here the CDR3 reads CASSSDRGVVGETQYF. CDR3 coding DNA: TGTGCCAGCAGCTCGGACAGAGGGGTTGTCGGGGAGACCCAGTACTTC.

J is TRBJ1-4 and V is TRBV9; 7 nucleotides line up with TRBD1. V lost 3 bases, J lost 1 base, and 9 bases stayed unmatched. The CDR3 loop spans 17 amino acids. CDR1 is SGDLS, CDR2 YYNGEE, per germline. CDR3: CASSAYRGEETNEKLFF. For the CDR3, the DNA is TGTGCCAGCAGCGCGTACAGGGGTGAGGAAACTAATGAAAAACTGTTTTTT.